The source of this T cell receptor beta chain is a study of cytomegalovirus exposure and HLA in healthy donors. Regarding the study as a whole: The study recorded 164 TCR beta chains that were cytomegalovirus-associated. Reports indicate that TCR beta sequences accurately predicted the HLA-A and HLA-B alleles of most subjects.

The germline gives CDR1 LGHNA, CDR2 YSLEER. The CDR3 covers 15 residues. V lost 1 base and J lost 8, with 14 bases in between. This clone was detected once. Its antigen is not identified. Primers for the PCR totalled 60 Vbeta and 13 Jbeta. This table comes from immunoSEQ multiplex PCR, and its TCRdb copy is limited to in-frame clones, with some not included. The sample contains 94,000 or so clones, 70% to 85% of which appear only once. The chain links TRBV4-3 to TRBJ2-2; tentatively, D is TRBD2 (6 bases). Sequencing used PBMCs. This clonotype was obtained from a man between 60 and 70 years old in good health and CMV-seronegative. CDR3 coding DNA: TGCGCCAGCAGCCAAGGGTCAGGGAGGTCGGGGGAGCTGTTTTTT. This gives the protein CASSQGSGRSGELFF.